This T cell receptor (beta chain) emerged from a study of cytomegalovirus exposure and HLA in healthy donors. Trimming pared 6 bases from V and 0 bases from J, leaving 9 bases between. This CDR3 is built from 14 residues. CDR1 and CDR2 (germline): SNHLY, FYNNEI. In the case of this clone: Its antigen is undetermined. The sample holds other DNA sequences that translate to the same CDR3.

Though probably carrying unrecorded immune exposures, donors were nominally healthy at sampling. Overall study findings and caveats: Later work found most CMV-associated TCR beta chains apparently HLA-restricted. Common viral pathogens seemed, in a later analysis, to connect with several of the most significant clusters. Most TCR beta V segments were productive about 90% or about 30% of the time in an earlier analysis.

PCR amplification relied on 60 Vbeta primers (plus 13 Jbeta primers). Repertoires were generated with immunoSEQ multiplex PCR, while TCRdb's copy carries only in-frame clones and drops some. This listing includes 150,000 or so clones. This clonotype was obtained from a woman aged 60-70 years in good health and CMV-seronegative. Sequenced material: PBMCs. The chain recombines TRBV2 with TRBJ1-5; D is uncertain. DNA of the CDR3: TGTGCCAGCAGCCCAGGTTATAGCAATCAGCCCCAGCATTTT. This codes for CASSPGYSNQPQHF.